This TCR beta chain was sequenced in a study of cytomegalovirus exposure and HLA in healthy donors. Here immunoSEQ multiplex PCR was the method, and the copy in TCRdb shows in-frame clones only, minus some. The top ten clones hold around 3% of a sample with 150,000 to 200,000 clones, approximately 90% of them seen once. CDR1 is PRHDT and CDR2 is FYEKMQ in the germline V gene (reference sequence). This CDR3 comprises 18 residues. V lost 2 bases, J lost 0 bases, and 14 bases lay in between. This rearrangement joins TRBV13 to TRBJ2-6; maybe TRBD1 (6 bases). The receptor was derived from a man aged 18-30 years in good health and CMV-seronegative. The sequenced material came from PBMCs. CDR3 region: CASSLNRETLSGANVLTF. CDR3 in DNA: TGTGCCAGCAGCTTAAACAGGGAGACCCTCTCTGGGGCCAACGTCCTGACTTTC.